These 20 T cell receptor beta chains came from one sample sequenced in a study of T cell responses to AZD1222 COVID-19 vaccine. Here immunoSEQ multiplex PCR was the method, and the copy in TCRdb shows in-frame clones only, minus some. This table has about 260,000 clones, about 92% appearing once. The sequencing here drew on peripheral blood, taken on day 0 of AZD1222 vaccination. These TCRs come from an adult in good health.

This clone was counted a few times. CDR3 region: CASLSGQSNQPQHF. The CDR3 DNA sequence: TGTGCCAGCTTGAGCGGGCAGAGCAATCAGCCCCAGCATTTT. The chain uses TRBV28 and TRBJ1-5; D not resolved. Germline V gene sequence: CDR1 MDHEN, CDR2 SYDVKM. Trimming took 8 bases from V and 1 from J, leaving 12 bases between them. This CDR3 spans 14 amino acids.

The chain has TRBV4-1 and TRBJ2-3, with TRBD1 identical over 9 bases. The V gene end was trimmed by 6 bases and the J gene end by 6 bases; junction bases not matched to a gene: 7. The CDR3 has 14 amino acids. Germline V gene sequence: CDR1 MGHRA, CDR2 YSYEKL. CDR3 residues: CASRPGTGPDTQYF. The DNA for the CDR3 is TGCGCCAGCAGACCCGGGACAGGGCCCGATACGCAGTATTTT.

J is TRBJ1-4 and V is TRBV19; TRBD1 might be the D (5 bases). This CDR3 spans 13 amino acids. The germline V and J ends were trimmed by 5 bases and 4 bases, with 8 bases remaining between them. The germline gives CDR1 LNHDA, CDR2 SQIVND (reference sequence). The CDR3 here is CASSGGFNEKLFF. The CDR3 DNA is TGTGCCAGTAGTGGGGGATTTAATGAAAAACTGTTTTTT.

The rearrangement uses TRBV15 and TRBJ2-7; D is perhaps TRBD1 or TRBD2 (5 bases each). Trimming stripped 1 base from V and 6 bases from J, with 16 bases between. The CDR3 extends over 15 amino acids. Germline loops: CDR1 LNHNV, CDR2 YYDKDF (reference sequence). CDR3 residues: CATSRVSAGSGEQYF. DNA of the CDR3: TGTGCCACCAGCAGAGTCTCCGCAGGGAGCGGCGAGCAGTACTTC.

The V gene is TRBV28, the J gene TRBJ2-7, with 10 bases matching TRBD1. CDR3 length equals 16 residues. Trimming cost V 2 bases and J 5 bases; bases outside gene matches: 9. The germline CDR1 and CDR2 sequences are MDHEN and SYDVKM. The DNA of the CDR3 is TGTGCCAGCAGTTTAATCTCCGGGACAGGGGTCCACGAGCAGTACTTC. Protein: CASSLISGTGVHEQYF.

The J gene is TRBJ2-2, the V gene TRBV28; 12 nucleotides line up with TRBD1. In germline, CDR1 is MDHEN, CDR2 SYDVKM. The ends lost 6 bases at V and 7 bases at J; junction bases unmatched: 9. The CDR3 has 16 amino acids. This chain's CDR3 is CASRRDRGLFSGELFF. CDR3 in DNA: TGTGCCAGCAGACGGGACAGGGGGCTGTTTAGCGGGGAGCTGTTTTTT.

Comments on this clone: Other DNA sequences in the same sample also yield this CDR3. The chain is built from TRBV6-5 and TRBJ1-6; TRBD1 matches at 7 bases. In germline, CDR1 is MNHEY, CDR2 SVGAGI. The ends lost 5 bases at V and 7 bases at J; junction bases unmatched: 8. The CDR3 has 15 residues. The CDR3 sequence is CASSTYRGPNSPLHF. The CDR3 region has the DNA TGTGCCAGCAGTACGTACAGGGGCCCAAATTCACCCCTCCACTTT.

The gene calls are TRBV7-2 and TRBJ1-5; D is unclear. The CDR3 is 13 amino acids. Trimming pared 0 bases from V and 9 bases from J, leaving 9 bases between. The germline V gene encodes CDR1 SGHTA and CDR2 FQGNSA. CDR3 sequence: CASSLARAGPQHF. CDR3 nucleotide sequence: TGTGCCAGCAGCTTAGCGCGGGCCGGGCCCCAGCATTTT.

This chain joins TRBV5-1 and TRBJ2-6; 8 nucleotides match TRBD1. From germline, CDR1 is SGHRS and CDR2 YFSETQ. Trimming cost V 0 bases and J 0 bases; bases outside gene matches: 5. There are 18 residues in the CDR3. The CDR3 sequence: CASSLERTGSSGANVLTF. Here the CDR3 DNA reads TGCGCCAGCAGCTTGGAACGGACAGGGAGCTCTGGGGCCAACGTCCTGACTTTC.

CDR3 in DNA: TGCGCCAGCAGTCGGCGGCGAGGCCGGCAGCCCCAGCATTTT. This codes for CASSRRRGRQPQHF. The chain combines TRBV23-1 with TRBJ1-5; unclear D gene. TRBV23-1 is marked as an open reading frame, function uncertain. This CDR3 has 14 residues. Trimming removed 4 bases from V and 7 bases from J, with 14 bases in between.

The chain is built from TRBV30 and TRBJ2-1, with 8 positions matching TRBD1. The trim removed 5 bases at V and 11 bases at J, leaving 5 bases unmatched. Germline V gives CDR1 GTSNPN, CDR2 SVGIG (reference sequence). The CDR3 is 11 residues long. DNA for the CDR3: TGTGCCTGGGGCGGACAGGGACAGCAGTTCTTC. Encoded protein: CAWGGQGQQFF. Based on the CDR3 plus reference TRBV30 and TRBJ2-1, the full variable domain is SQTIHQWPATLVQPVGSPLSLECTVEGTSNPNLYWYRQAAGRGLQLLFYSVGIGQISSEVPQNLSASRPQDRQFILSSKKLLLSDSGFYLCAWGGQGQQFFGPGTRLTVL.

The gene calls are TRBV18 and TRBJ2-5; D gene uncertain. Germline CDR1 KGHSH, CDR2 LQKENI. CDR3 length equals 17 residues. Trimming cost V 3 bases and J 0 bases, with 17 bases left between them. CDR3 region: CASSPAQSVGYQETQYF. The CDR3 coding sequence is TGTGCCAGCTCACCCGCCCAATCGGTAGGGTACCAAGAGACCCAGTACTTC.

The chain carries TRBV7-6 and TRBJ2-1; 7 bases fit TRBD2. Germline CDR1 and CDR2: SGHVS and FNYEAQ. The J segment lost 4 bases and the V segment lost 1 base, leaving 10 bases of the junction unmatched. The CDR3 totals 17 residues. Written as DNA, the CDR3 is TGTGCCAGCAGCTTAGACCCCCCGAGTAGCGGGTACAATGAGCAGTTCTTC. Protein sequence: CASSLDPPSSGYNEQFF.

This sequence joins TRBV5-1 and TRBJ1-2; D remains unclear. The V and J ends lost 3 bases and 4 bases respectively, with 19 bases between them. The germline gives CDR1 SGHRS, CDR2 YFSETQ. This CDR3 spans 16 amino acids. CDR3 protein: CASSYSGSRELYGYTF. In DNA, the CDR3 is TGCGCCAGCAGCTATTCCGGGAGCCGAGAACTCTATGGCTACACCTTC.

A remark on this clone: Other DNA variants within this sample encode the same CDR3. The chain recombines TRBV5-4 with TRBJ2-1, with 8 bases that match TRBD1. The CDR3 sequence is 13 residues long. Germline lookup yields CDR1 SGHNT and CDR2 YYREEE (reference sequence). V lost 2 bases, J lost 8 bases, and 3 bases stayed unmatched. The CDR3 loop is CASSFTGGDEQFF. The DNA of the CDR3 is TGTGCCAGCAGCTTTACAGGGGGTGATGAGCAGTTCTTC.

The chain links TRBV13 to TRBJ1-6; D gene unclear. The germline V gene has CDR1 PRHDT and CDR2 FYEKMQ (reference sequence). The CDR3 contains 16 residues. V was shortened by 2 bases and J by 0 bases, with 8 bases between the two germline ends. The CDR3 loop is CASSLLGSSYNSPLHF. The CDR3 DNA follows: TGTGCCAGCAGCTTATTGGGGAGCTCCTATAATTCACCCCTCCACTTT.

The chain combines TRBV5-1 with TRBJ2-7; 8 bases are shared with TRBD1. This CDR3 spans 15 amino acids. Per germline, CDR1 SGHRS and CDR2 YFSETQ. V trimming: 7 bases; J trimming: 3 bases; junction bases outside the gene matches: 12. CDR3 loop: CASRRQEQGGYEQYF. In DNA form, the CDR3 reads TGCGCCAGCCGGAGGCAGGAACAGGGGGGCTACGAGCAGTACTTC.

The chain links TRBV2 to TRBJ1-1; D gene uncertain. Germline CDR1 and CDR2: SNHLY and FYNNEI. V was cut by 4 bases and J by 3 bases, with 6 bases left in between. This CDR3 spans 12 amino acids. This CDR3 is CASSAWDTEAFF. As DNA, the CDR3 is TGTGCCAGCAGTGCTTGGGACACTGAAGCTTTCTTT.

This chain links TRBV5-4 with TRBJ2-7; 10 bases line up with TRBD2. Germline V lookup: CDR1 SGHNT, CDR2 YYREEE (reference sequence). CDR3 size: 15 residues. Germline trimming cut 5 bases from V and 5 bases from J; bases unmatched to any gene: 10. The CDR3 bases are TGTGCCAGCAGTTTACCTAGCGGGAGTAATCACGAGCAGTACTTC. Translation gives CASSLPSGSNHEQYF.

The chain carries TRBV4-3 and TRBJ2-3; D gene uncertain. Germline CDR1 reads LGHNA; CDR2 reads YSLEER. This CDR3 comprises 13 residues. With 4 bases removed from V and 2 bases from J, the gap between germline ends came to 7 bases. The CDR3 here is CASSRGTTDTQYF. The CDR3 DNA is TGCGCCAGCAGCCGAGGAACCACAGATACGCAGTATTTT.